The clone carrying this TCR beta chain was observed once. The antigen remains undetermined. After removal of 4 bases from V and 5 bases from J, the junction contained 4 bases not matched to a gene. The CDR3 covers 13 residues. Germline loops: CDR1 MNHEY, CDR2 SMNVEV (reference sequence). Clones were read by immunoSEQ multiplex PCR, and TCRdb kept only the in-frame ones, dropping some. This sample has approximately 2,000,000 clones, with 85% to 95% found just once. These data are taken from a study of shared clonotypes between healthy human individuals. Study-level points and caveats: Shared clonotypes: roughly 5% naive CD4, around 4% naive CD8, around 2.4% memory CD4, about 0.41% memory CD8. Read depth was anticipated to influence clonotype sharing among donors. What rarefaction showed was incomplete sorted-subset sequencing despite large depth.

Sample: naive CD4+ T cells from PBMCs. Indicated subset: CD45RA+ positively selected. This clonotype was sampled from a young man in good health. Some clones in this sample may be carry-over from other donors' samples. This sequence joins TRBV27 and TRBJ2-5, with 7 bases lining up with TRBD2. CDR3: CASSSGLGETQYF. CDR3 coding DNA: TGTGCCAGCAGTTCCGGACTAGGGGAGACCCAGTACTTC.